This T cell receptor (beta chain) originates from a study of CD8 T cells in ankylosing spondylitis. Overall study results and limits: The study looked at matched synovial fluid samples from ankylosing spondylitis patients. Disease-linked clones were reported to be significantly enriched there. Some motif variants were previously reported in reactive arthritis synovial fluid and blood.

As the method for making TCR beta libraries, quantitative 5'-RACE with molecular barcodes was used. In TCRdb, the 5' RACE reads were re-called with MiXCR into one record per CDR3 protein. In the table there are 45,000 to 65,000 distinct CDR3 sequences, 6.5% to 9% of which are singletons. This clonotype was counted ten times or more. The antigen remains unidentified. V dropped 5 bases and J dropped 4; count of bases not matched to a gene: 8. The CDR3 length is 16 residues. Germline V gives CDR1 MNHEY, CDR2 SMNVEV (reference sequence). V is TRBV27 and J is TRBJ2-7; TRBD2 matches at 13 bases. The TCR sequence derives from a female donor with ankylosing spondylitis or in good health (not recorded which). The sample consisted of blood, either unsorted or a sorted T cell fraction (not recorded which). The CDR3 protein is CASSQPGLAGTYEQYF. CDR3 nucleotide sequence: TGTGCCAGCAGTCAACCGGGACTAGCGGGGACTTACGAGCAGTACTTC.